This note documents a single T cell receptor beta chain sequence. Its cognate antigen is unknown. This specimen comes from a study of shared clonotypes between healthy human individuals. Findings and limits, study-wide: Clonotype sharing across donors was expected to vary with sequencing depth. The small donor group covered limited genetic and exposure diversity. Four donors showed sharing of around 5% of naive CD4 clonotypes.

CD4+ cells yielded CD45RA+ naive and CD45RA-negative memory subsets. The assay was immunoSEQ multiplex PCR, and TCRdb's table has in-frame clones only and misses some. The sample shows about 600,000 clones, approximately 97% of them seen only once. This CDR3 has 15 residues. Per germline, CDR1 MGHRA and CDR2 YSYEKL. V was trimmed by 2 bases and J by 0 bases, leaving 11 bases between them. The source material was naive CD4+ T cells sorted from blood. The sample's subset: CD45RA+ positively selected. The sequence derives from a woman aged 25 to 39 in good health. The chain couples TRBV4-1 to TRBJ2-7, with a weak D call TRBD2 (5 bases). DNA of the CDR3: TGCGCCAGCAGCCAAAGCCGGGGTATCTCCTACGAGCAGTACTTC. The encoded protein is CASSQSRGISYEQYF.